What follows are 30 T cell receptor beta chains derived from one specimen sequenced in a study of blood T cell repertoires in COVID-19. Libraries were prepared by immunoSEQ multiplex PCR; TCRdb keeps only in-frame clonotypes and omits some of them. The table records approximately 18,000 clones, approximately 93% of them present only once. The sample taken for sequencing was peripheral blood. The source of these receptors is a human donor in a cohort sampled during active COVID-19.

The genes are TRBV2 and TRBJ2-6; D possibly corresponds to TRBD2 (6 bases). The CDR3 runs to 14 residues. Germline lookup yields CDR1 SNHLY and CDR2 FYNNEI. V was clipped by 6 bases and J by 4 bases, with 10 bases between them. In DNA, the CDR3 is TGTGCCAGCAGACGGGGGATAGGGGCCAACGTCCTGACTTTC. Amino acid sequence: CASRRGIGANVLTF.

The rearrangement joins TRBV7-9 to TRBJ2-7; 9 nucleotides match TRBD1. Germline CDR1 and CDR2: SEHNR and FQNEAQ (reference sequence). With V trimmed by 5 bases and J by 6 bases, 8 bases remained unmatched. The CDR3 is made up of 14 amino acids. CDR3 loop: CASSLPGQGSEQYF. The CDR3 coding sequence is TGTGCCAGCAGCCTGCCGGGACAGGGAAGCGAGCAGTACTTC.

The chain carries TRBV5-6 and TRBJ2-7; the D gene is possibly TRBD1 (5 bases). Trimming removed 4 bases from V and 3 bases from J, with 11 bases in between. Germline V lookup: CDR1 SGHDT, CDR2 YYEEEE. This CDR3 region has 13 residues. The CDR3 coding sequence is TGTGCCAGCAGCGGGGCAGGGTTCTACGAGCAGTACTTC. Its translation: CASSGAGFYEQYF. The entire variable domain, with the rest obtained from reference TRBV5-6 and TRBJ2-7, is as follows: DAGVTQSPTHLIKTRGQQVTLRCSPKSGHDTVSWYQQALGQGPQFIFQYYEEEERQRGNFPDRFSGHQFPNYSSELNVNALLLGDSALYLCASSGAGFYEQYFGPGTRLTVT.

The chain is built from TRBV27 and TRBJ1-2, with 7 nucleotides matching TRBD1. V trimming: 6 bases; J trimming: 6 bases; junction bases outside the gene matches: 13. CDR1 MNHEY and CDR2 SMNVEV come from the germline V gene (reference sequence). This CDR3 comprises 15 residues. This CDR3 reads CASSLPRTGGNGYTF. CDR3 coding DNA: TGTGCCAGCAGCCTACCCAGGACAGGTGGTAATGGCTACACCTTC.

This chain connects TRBV5-1 to TRBJ2-5, with D maybe TRBD1 (5 bases). Trimming left V 3 bases short and J 5 bases short, with 14 bases between. CDR3 size: 14 residues. From germline, CDR1 is SGHRS and CDR2 YFSETQ. The CDR3 here is CASSSDTRMETQYF. The CDR3 DNA sequence: TGCGCCAGCAGCTCGGACACCCGGATGGAGACCCAGTACTTC. The full variable domain, its missing parts supplied by reference TRBV5-1 and TRBJ2-5, is KAGVTQTPRYLIKTRGQQVTLSCSPISGHRSVSWYQQTPGQGLQFLFEYFSETQRNKGNFPGRFSGRQFSNSRSEMNVSTLELGDSALYLCASSSDTRMETQYFGPGTRLLVL.

The chain couples TRBV5-4 to TRBJ1-2; no definite D call. The CDR3 totals 14 residues. CDR1 SGHNT and CDR2 YYREEE come from the germline V gene (reference sequence). V was trimmed by 1 base and J by 1 base, leaving 8 bases between them. The CDR3: CASSLYGLNYGYTF. In DNA form, the CDR3 reads TGTGCCAGCAGCTTGTATGGGCTTAACTATGGCTACACCTTC.

This chain joins TRBV7-9 and TRBJ2-1; D is undetermined. Trimming shortened V by 5 bases and J by 7 bases, and 12 bases separated the two germline ends. CDR3 length equals 13 residues. Germline V gene data show CDR1 as SEHNR and CDR2 as FQNEAQ (reference sequence). In DNA form, the CDR3 reads TGTGCCAGCAGCGACTCTGCGGAAAATGAGCAGTTCTTC. It is translated as CASSDSAENEQFF. The full variable domain, completed using reference TRBV7-9 and TRBJ2-1, is DTGVSQNPRHKITKRGQNVTFRCDPISEHNRLYWYRQTLGQGPEFLTYFQNEAQLEKSRLLSDRFSAERPKGSFSTLEIQRTEQGDSAMYLCASSDSAENEQFFGPGTRLTVL.

V gene TRBV11-2 combines with J gene TRBJ2-2; possibly TRBD2 for D (5 bases). The CDR3 is made up of 17 amino acids. Germline assignment: CDR1 SGHAT and CDR2 FQNNGV. Trimming left V 5 bases short and J 2 bases short, with 18 bases between. The CDR3 loop is CASSQRGIGTNTGELFF. The CDR3 DNA is TGTGCCAGCAGCCAACGAGGGATAGGAACTAACACCGGGGAGCTGTTTTTT.

The rearrangement uses TRBV9 and TRBJ2-1; possible D gene TRBD2, 6 bases. The CDR3 extends over 15 amino acids. Germline V gene lookup returns CDR1 SGDLS and CDR2 YYNGEE. V lost 2 bases and J 1 base, leaving 10 bases between the germline ends. CDR3 sequence (DNA): TGTGCCAGCAGCGTTTTAGCGGAATCCTACAATGAGCAGTTCTTC. This translates into CASSVLAESYNEQFF.

J is TRBJ1-1 and V is TRBV18; no firm D call. Trimming removed 2 bases at V and 1 base at J, with 5 bases between. The CDR3 has 13 amino acids. Germline V gene sequence: CDR1 KGHSH, CDR2 LQKENI. CDR3 coding DNA: TGTGCCAGCTCACCAGCGGGGAACACTGAAGCTTTCTTT. It encodes CASSPAGNTEAFF.

This chain uses TRBV24-1 with TRBJ1-5, with 7 bases fitting TRBD1. Germline CDR1 KGHDR, CDR2 SFDVKD. This CDR3 region has 14 residues. V lost 4 bases, J lost 4 bases, and 3 bases stayed unmatched. CDR3 residues: CATSEAGGNQPQHF. The CDR3 nucleotides read TGTGCCACCAGTGAGGCAGGGGGGAATCAGCCCCAGCATTTT.

The table lists this clone with a count of one. This sequence joins TRBV10-3 and TRBJ1-3; the D gene is possibly TRBD1 (5 bases). V gave up 4 bases and J gave up 2 bases, with 6 bases separating them. The CDR3 covers 13 residues. The V gene's germline CDR1 is ENHRY and CDR2 SYGVKD. CDR3 nucleotides: TGTGCCATCAGTGCGGGGGCTGGAAACACCATATATTTT. It encodes CAISAGAGNTIYF.

The chain has TRBV7-2 and TRBJ2-5, with TRBD1 identical over 8 bases. This CDR3 spans 13 amino acids. Germline V gene data show CDR1 as SGHTA and CDR2 as FQGNSA. V trimming: 2 bases; J trimming: 4 bases; junction bases outside the gene matches: 0. The CDR3 sequence is CASSLTGGETQYF. The CDR3, as DNA: TGTGCCAGCAGCTTAACAGGGGGAGAGACCCAGTACTTC.

This chain joins TRBV5-6 and TRBJ2-7, with D uncertain. V gave up 2 bases and J gave up 7 bases, with 13 bases separating them. This CDR3 comprises 13 residues. The germline V gene has CDR1 SGHDT and CDR2 YYEEEE. Written as DNA, the CDR3 is TGTGCCAGCAGCTTAGGAACTGGCGGTGAGCAGTACTTC. It is translated as CASSLGTGGEQYF.

V and J are TRBV13 and TRBJ1-1, with a tentative D call TRBD1 (5 bases). CDR1 PRHDT and CDR2 FYEKMQ come from the germline V gene (reference sequence). V was clipped by 3 bases and J by 0 bases, with 17 bases between them. There are 17 residues in the CDR3. In DNA, the CDR3 is TGTGCCAGCAGCTTGGGCAGGGCGGAAATCATGAACACTGAAGCTTTCTTT. Protein product: CASSLGRAEIMNTEAFF.

The V gene is TRBV11-2, the J gene TRBJ1-1, with TRBD1 as a possible D gene (6 bases). CDR3 length equals 15 residues. V shed 1 base and J shed 5 bases, with 14 bases lying between them. The germline V gene encodes CDR1 SGHAT and CDR2 FQNNGV. DNA of the CDR3: TGTGCCAGCAGCTTAGGGGGGCGGACCGCAACTGAAGCTTTCTTT. Its translation: CASSLGGRTATEAFF.

The chain is built from TRBV19 and TRBJ2-3; no clear D. Trimming took off 4 bases at V and 4 bases at J, with 12 bases between the two ends. The V gene's germline CDR1 is LNHDA and CDR2 SQIVND (reference sequence). This CDR3 spans 14 amino acids. As DNA, the CDR3 is TGTGCCAGTAGTACCCGAGGTTCATCAGATACGCAGTATTTT. This translates into CASSTRGSSDTQYF.

The rearrangement links TRBV28 to TRBJ1-5; no clear D gene. The CDR3 runs to 16 residues. Trimming removed 2 bases at V and 1 base at J, with 12 bases between. From germline, CDR1 is MDHEN and CDR2 SYDVKM. The CDR3 loop reads CASSLVAGPSNQPQHF. The CDR3 DNA reads as TGTGCCAGCAGTTTAGTGGCAGGCCCCAGCAATCAGCCCCAGCATTTT.

The rearrangement links TRBV30 to TRBJ2-1; 9 nucleotides match TRBD2. Germline V gene data show CDR1 as GTSNPN and CDR2 as SVGIG (reference sequence). The CDR3 extends over 15 amino acids. The V and J ends lost 2 bases and 8 bases, in that order; junction bases with no gene match: 10. DNA for the CDR3: TGTGCCTGGAGTCTTGGGACTAGCCCACGGGATGAGCAGTTCTTC. Residues: CAWSLGTSPRDEQFF.

This clone has only one observation. The chain has TRBV5-1 and TRBJ2-7, with TRBD1 matching 8 bases. The J segment lost 3 bases and the V segment lost 2 bases, leaving 7 bases of the junction unmatched. The length of the CDR3 is 15 residues. The germline V gene encodes CDR1 SGHRS and CDR2 YFSETQ. The CDR3 DNA is TGCGCCAGCAGCTTACCGACAGGGGCCTACTACGAGCAGTACTTC. It codes for CASSLPTGAYYEQYF.

The genes are TRBV7-9 and TRBJ1-4; 8 nucleotides agree with TRBD1. CDR3 length: 16 residues. Germline assignment: CDR1 SEHNR and CDR2 FQNEAQ (reference sequence). The ends lost 4 bases at V and 8 bases at J; junction bases unmatched: 12. CDR3 DNA: TGTGCCAGCAGCTACGGGACAGGACAAGTGGGCGAAAAACTGTTTTTT. Encoded protein: CASSYGTGQVGEKLFF.

The table lists this clone with a count of one. The chain employs TRBV3-1 (or the pseudogene TRBV3-2) and TRBJ2-4; perhaps TRBD2 as D (6 bases). The CDR3 covers 15 residues. Germline V gene data show CDR1 as LGHDT and CDR2 as YNNKEL (reference sequence). Trimming pared 4 bases from V and 0 bases from J, leaving 10 bases between. CDR3 nucleotides: TGTGCCAGCAGCCCCCGGGGGACAGCCAAAAACATTCAGTACTTC. Translating it yields CASSPRGTAKNIQYF.

This rearrangement joins TRBV4-1 to TRBJ2-5, with TRBD2 matching 13 bases. The CDR3 runs 14 residues. Germline V CDR1 and CDR2: MGHRA, YSYEKL. V shed 8 bases and J 3 bases; nucleotides not matched to a gene: 3. The DNA for the CDR3 is TGCGCCAGCGGCGGACTAGCGGGGGAAGAGACCCAGTACTTC. This sequence encodes CASGGLAGEETQYF.

The rearrangement links TRBV11-3 to TRBJ2-1; D is ambiguous. The CDR3 contains 13 residues. CDR1 and CDR2 (germline): SGHNT, YENEEA. The V gene lost 5 bases and the J gene lost 8 bases, with 13 bases spanning the gap. CDR3 amino acids: CASSPSRIHEQFF. Here the CDR3 DNA reads TGTGCCAGCAGCCCATCTAGGATTCATGAGCAGTTCTTC.

The rearrangement uses TRBV2 and TRBJ2-3; TRBD1 matches at 9 bases. Germline trimming cut 6 bases from V and 4 bases from J; bases unmatched to any gene: 5. The CDR3 runs 14 residues. Germline CDR1 SNHLY, CDR2 FYNNEI. The CDR3 region is CASRGDRVPDTQYF. DNA for the CDR3: TGTGCCAGCAGGGGGGACAGGGTCCCAGATACGCAGTATTTT.

The chain uses TRBV6-6 and TRBJ1-5, with TRBD1 matching 10 bases. V lost 6 bases and J lost 7; bases outside the gene matches: 9. The CDR3 sequence is 15 residues long. Germline V lookup: CDR1 MNHNY, CDR2 SVGAGI (reference sequence). CDR3 nucleotides: TGTGCCAGCAGATATACCGGGACAGGGGACCAGCCCCAGCATTTT. Protein product: CASRYTGTGDQPQHF.

This clone was counted a single time. The CDR3 protein is CASSLVAGPYGYTF. The CDR3 nucleotides are TGTGCCAGCAGCTTGGTGGCGGGACCCTATGGCTACACCTTC. The chain uses TRBV5-4 and TRBJ1-2, with D perhaps TRBD1 (5 bases). Trimming stripped 0 bases from V and 4 bases from J, with 10 bases between. The germline V gene encodes CDR1 SGHNT and CDR2 YYREEE (reference sequence). CDR3 length: 14 residues. Supplemented by reference TRBV5-4 and TRBJ1-2, the full variable domain reads ETGVTQSPTHLIKTRGQQVTLRCSSQSGHNTVSWYQQALGQGPQFIFQYYREEENGRGNFPPRFSGLQFPNYSSELNVNALELDDSALYLCASSLVAGPYGYTFGSGTRLTVV.

The genes are TRBV27 and TRBJ2-1; 7 bases are shared with TRBD2. Unmatched junction bases numbered 10, after V lost 7 bases and J lost 4 bases. This CDR3 comprises 15 residues. Germline loops: CDR1 MNHEY, CDR2 SMNVEV (reference sequence). CDR3 region: CASTERLGGYNEQFF. In DNA, the CDR3 is TGTGCCAGCACCGAGAGATTGGGAGGGTACAATGAGCAGTTCTTC.

V gene TRBV29-1 combines with J gene TRBJ2-3, with 16 nucleotides matching TRBD2. This CDR3 contains 15 residues. V lost 7 bases to trimming and J lost 10 bases; unmatched junction nucleotides: 11. Germline V gene sequence: CDR1 SQVTM, CDR2 ANQGSEA. The CDR3 nucleotides are TGCAGCGGAGGGACTAGCGGGAGGGCCGAGTATCCGCAGTATTTT. This sequence encodes CSGGTSGRAEYPQYF.

The V gene is TRBV27, the J gene TRBJ1-2; D perhaps matches TRBD1 (5 bases). Germline V lookup: CDR1 MNHEY, CDR2 SMNVEV (reference sequence). V was trimmed by 4 bases and J by 12 bases, leaving 24 bases between them. This CDR3 spans 15 amino acids. The CDR3 bases are TGTGCCAGCAGTTCCCTCAAGGGACTCTCGGTAAAGAACACCTTC. This codes for CASSSLKGLSVKNTF.